This note documents a single T cell receptor (beta chain) sequence. Only one count was recorded for this clone. Its antigen remains unidentified. Within one base of it there is no much larger clone, and no base qualities were kept. This sample stems from a study of T cell responses to AZD1222 COVID-19 vaccine (dated by TCRdb to the early 2020s). General notes on the study: AZD1222 recipients whose second dose came at about 4 weeks and those whose second dose came at about 12 weeks were combined into one group, since spike-specific TCR depth and breadth did not differ between the two schedules. A total of just over 230 trial participants underwent TCR sequencing, of whom 200 to 220 received two doses of AZD1222 and approximately 25 received two doses of the MenACWY control vaccine. Trial participants were enrolled by age into 18-55, 56-69 and 70-plus year subgroups, with about 150, 27 and 61 TCR-sequenced participants respectively. Study-wide conclusions, independent of this receptor: Because no day 14 peak-response samples were available, repertoires were characterized only after the peak T cell response. CD4 TCRs associated with the vaccine covered the entire spike protein, and the dominant responses were in regions 160-218 and 743-854. Reportedly, close to half of the unique spike-specific TCRs recognized epitopes lying outside the regions that are mutated in the B.1.351 and B.1.1.7 variants. In the small 56-69-year group, the increase in depth fell short of significance, most likely because of low power. A significant rise in spike-specific TCR breadth and depth was observed after two AZD1222 doses relative to day 0 and relative to MenACWY recipients. Only six AZD1222 recipients were SARS-CoV-2 seropositive at baseline, limiting conclusions about previously exposed vaccinees. Participants were mostly white British and included more females than males, and it was suggested by the authors that clonal diversity may have been underestimated.

Taken from cysteine to phenylalanine, the CDR3 has 15 residues. CDR3 DNA is the only sequence kept; it has 45 bases, read in frame from the first base. Per the germline V gene, SGHRS is the CDR1 and YFSETQ is the CDR2. Here V drops 3 bases and J drops 2 bases, and the junction holds 7 bases not matched to any gene. The time point label here, explained by the study, means: baseline before first vaccination. Vaccinee samples came from UK trials COV001 and COV002, including a single-blind randomized controlled phase 2/3 trial of AZD1222 (ChAdOx1 nCoV-19) in healthy adults. For TCRbeta chain sequencing, PBMC samples were collected from trial participants at day 0 and at day 28 after the second dose. The CDR3 regions of human TCRbeta chains were subjected to immunosequencing. From the authors' description of their analysis: Repertoire TCRs were matched against a reference library of SARS-CoV-2-specific TCRs generated with the MIRA antigen-specificity platform. Breadth meant the fraction of unique TCRs that were SARS-CoV-2-associated, whereas depth meant the fraction of total T cells that were SARS-CoV-2-associated. Each spike-specific TCR was assigned to its reactive spike region and to a CD4 or CD8 class using the MIRA data. Log10-transformed breadth and depth values were compared by one-way ANOVA with Sidak's multiple comparisons tests. Here the immuneACCESS table is served through TCRdb, limited to in-frame sequences with V and J called. Missing clones are a known gap in these copies; in checked studies unresolved V genes cover under half, and the rest lacks a known reason. The V and J calls and clone size come from that table; D and trimming were worked out from the DNA. Recorded for this sample are about 130,000 clones; 65% to 90% of them occurred a single time. The ten most abundant clones make up approximately 20% of the sample.

Here the sequenced sample was peripheral blood, taken on day 0 of AZD1222 vaccination. The chain links TRBV5-1 with TRBJ2-5; 7 junctional bases match TRBD1. This TCR came from an adult in good health. In nucleotide form, the sequence is TGCGCCAGCAGCTGGAATCAGGGGGATCAAGAGACCCAGTACTTC. It specifies CASSWNQGDQETQYF.